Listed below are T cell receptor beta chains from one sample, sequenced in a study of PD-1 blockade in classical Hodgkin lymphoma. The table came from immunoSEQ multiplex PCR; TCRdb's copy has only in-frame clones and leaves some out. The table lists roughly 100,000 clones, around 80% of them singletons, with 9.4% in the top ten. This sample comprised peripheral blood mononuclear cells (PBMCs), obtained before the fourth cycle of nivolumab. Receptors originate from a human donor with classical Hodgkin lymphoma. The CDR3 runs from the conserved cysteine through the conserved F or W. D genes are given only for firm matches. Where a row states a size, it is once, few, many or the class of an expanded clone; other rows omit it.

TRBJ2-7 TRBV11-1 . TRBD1 CASSRGQGPYEQYF TGTGCCAGCAGCCGAGGACAGGGTCCCTACGAGCAGTACTTC
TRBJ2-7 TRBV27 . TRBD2 CASSPPTHLAGGTYEQYF TGTGCCAGCAGTCCCCCAACCCATCTAGCGGGAGGGACCTACGAGCAGTACTTC
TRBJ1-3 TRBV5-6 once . CASSLVRSTGSYTIYF TGTGCCAGCAGCTTGGTTCGCTCCACGGGGTCCTACACCATATATTTT
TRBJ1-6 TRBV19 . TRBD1 CASSVRQGTANSPLHF TGTGCCAGTAGTGTACGACAGGGTACGGCTAATTCACCCCTCCACTTT
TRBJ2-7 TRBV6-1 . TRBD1 CASSEAGALRGLPYEQYF TGTGCCAGCAGTGAAGCGGGGGCTCTCAGGGGGCTCCCCTACGAGCAGTACTTC
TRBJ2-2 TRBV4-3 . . CASSQEWEWTGELFF TGCGCCAGCAGCCAGGAGTGGGAGTGGACCGGGGAGCTGTTTTTT
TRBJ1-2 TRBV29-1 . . CSVEASDRTGGYTF TGCAGCGTTGAAGCCTCGGACAGAACGGGGGGCTACACCTTC
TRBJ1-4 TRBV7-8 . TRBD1 CASSADRVGDEKLFF TGTGCCAGCAGCGCAGACAGGGTTGGCGATGAAAAACTGTTTTTT
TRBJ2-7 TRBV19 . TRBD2 CASSIRGLAGGPTYEQYF TGTGCCAGTAGTATACGGGGACTAGCGGGGGGTCCTACCTACGAGCAGTACTTC
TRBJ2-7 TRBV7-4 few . CASSFRVPSHEQYF TGTGCCAGCAGCTTCAGGGTCCCCTCCCACGAGCAGTACTTC
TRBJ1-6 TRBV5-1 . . CASSLGQTYNSPLHF TGCGCCAGCAGCTTGGGACAGACCTATAATTCACCCCTCCACTTT
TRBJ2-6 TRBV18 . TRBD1 CASSPTGTGHSGANVLTF TGTGCCAGCTCACCAACCGGGACAGGGCACTCTGGGGCCAACGTCCTGACTTTC
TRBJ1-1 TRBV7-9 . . CASSLGRGIEAFF TGTGCCAGCAGCTTAGGGCGGGGGATTGAAGCTTTCTTT
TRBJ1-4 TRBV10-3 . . CAISESTPWATNEKLFF TGTGCCATCAGTGAGTCGACACCTTGGGCAACTAATGAAAAACTGTTTTTT
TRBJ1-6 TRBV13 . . CASSPRRRFSPLHF TGTGCCAGCAGCCCACGGCGGAGGTTTTCACCCCTCCACTTT
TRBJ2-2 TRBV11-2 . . CASSLGLTDYGELFF TGTGCCAGCAGCTTAGGGCTCACAGATTACGGGGAGCTGTTTTTT
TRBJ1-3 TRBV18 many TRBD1 CASRTGPGNTIYF TGTGCCAGCCGGACAGGGCCTGGAAACACCATATATTTT
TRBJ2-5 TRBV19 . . CASSGLRETQYF TGTGCCAGTAGTGGTCTGAGGGAGACCCAGTACTTC
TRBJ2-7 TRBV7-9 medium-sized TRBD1 CASRSGGTGSYEQYF TGTGCCAGCAGGTCCGGGGGGACAGGGTCCTACGAGCAGTACTTC
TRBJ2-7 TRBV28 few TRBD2 CASRSGTSLYEQYF TGTGCCAGCAGGTCCGGGACTAGCCTCTACGAGCAGTACTTC
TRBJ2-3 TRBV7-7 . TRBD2 CASSPGGGATDTQYF TGTGCTAGCAGCCCGGGCGGGGGAGCCACAGATACGCAGTATTTT
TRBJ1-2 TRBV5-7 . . CASSPANYNGYTF TGTGCCAGCAGCCCAGCCAATTATAATGGCTACACCTTC
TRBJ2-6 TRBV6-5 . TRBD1 CASSLQGVGANVLTF TGTGCCAGCAGTCTACAGGGGGTCGGGGCCAACGTCCTGACTTTC
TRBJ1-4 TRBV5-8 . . CASSLQTGWGATNEKLFF TGTGCCAGCAGCTTACAAACAGGGTGGGGAGCAACTAATGAAAAACTGTTTTTT
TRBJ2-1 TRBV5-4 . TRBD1 CASSLGQGLGDEQFF TGTGCCAGCAGCTTGGGACAGGGGCTAGGGGATGAGCAGTTCTTC
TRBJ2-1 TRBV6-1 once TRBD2 CARRLAGYNEQFF TGTGCCAGACGACTAGCGGGCTACAATGAGCAGTTCTTC
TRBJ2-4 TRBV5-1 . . CASSLTQDPNIQYF TGCGCCAGCAGCCTGACACAGGATCCAAACATTCAGTACTTC
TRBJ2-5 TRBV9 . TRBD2 CASSTRTSGVFETQYF TGTGCCAGCAGCACCCGGACTAGCGGGGTATTTGAGACCCAGTACTTC